This T cell receptor (beta chain) was profiled in a study of identical twins (dated by TCRdb to the mid-2010s). Context from the whole study: To test whether fetal clonotypes persist, the study used deep sequencing on TCR alpha and beta repertoires from monozygotic twins, unrelated adults of various ages, and cord blood. To rule out contamination, the twin experiments were replicated at different times with different library preparation protocols. General study outcomes and caveats: Zero-insertion analyses could be partly confounded by invariant T cells such as MAIT and iNKT, although diverse VJ usage argued against such confounding for most clonotypes. Compared with coincidental sharing between unrelated individuals, out-of-frame TCR alpha sequences shared between twins showed an excess of sequences with low generation probability. Abundant cord blood beta clonotypes had fewer insertions, young adult naive repertoires showed a similar but weaker trend, and memory repertoires showed no such trend. In beta out-of-frame sequences, excess twin sharing was weaker, because having fewer shared sequences lowered the signal-to-noise ratio. Because the same donors could not be followed over many years, the conclusions relied on cross-sectional statistical analysis. Recombination models systematically underestimated out-of-frame TCR alpha sharing in monozygotic twins but agreed with sharing between unrelated individuals.

This clonotype has only a few counts. It has no known antigen specificity. No qualities accompany the bases; no much larger clone lies one base away. Only healthy Caucasian donors were included. The researchers also sequenced three unrelated adults who were not twins: a male aged 18 to 29, a male aged 50 to 59, and a female aged 50 to 59. Miltenyi CD45RO+ enrichment and human naive T-cell isolation kits were used to isolate memory (CD45RO+) and naive T cells from PBMC. To prepare the library, 5' RACE was applied. Sequencing used an Illumina HiSeq 2000. A universal primer binding site was added through template switching, and the final cDNA carried a unique molecular identifier so that TCR cDNA molecules could be counted accurately. First-strand cDNA for TCR alpha and beta chains was synthesized from specific primers in the conserved constant-segment region. To control for contamination, every cDNA library carried two barcodes: a SMART-Mk sample barcode plus Illumina barcodes. Two successive PCR steps introduced TruSeq adapter sequences along with Illumina sample barcodes. The Illumina HiSeq platform was used with custom primers to sequence TCR alpha and beta cDNA libraries. Regarding the original processing steps: Unique molecular identifiers were extracted from raw reads with MiGEC, and CDR3 positions were determined with MiXCR. For each individual, recombination models were inferred using an EM algorithm with the repgenHMM and IGoR tools. The analysis of shared clonotypes was done with the tcR package in R, with sharing normalized by the product of cloneset sizes. To study raw recombination free of thymic and clonal selection effects, out-of-frame nonproductive sequences were analyzed. TCRdb itself trimmed the public reads at Q25 with fastp, ran MiXCR and retained productive beta chains. Rows are unified per CDR3 protein, each entry keeping the most common DNA and genes. V and J calls and clone size were set by TCRdb, not the authors. This sample gives about 390,000 distinct CDR3 sequences in total; approximately 8.8% of them show up just once. Of the sample, approximately 8.9% falls within the top ten clones.

The sequenced sample was naive T cells sorted from blood. What this sample's cell subset or site label stands for: cells isolated with a human naive T-cell isolation kit. This sequence was found in a woman between 50 and 59 years old in good health.

The CDR3 here reads CASSPSVWDRGSGGANVLTF. The DNA reads as follows: TGTGCCAGCAGCCCCAGCGTGTGGGACAGAGGTTCCGGTGGGGCCAACGTCCTGACTTTC. The chain couples TRBV7-6 to TRBJ2-6, and TRBD1 aligns with 7 junction nucleotides. The germline V and J ends show losses of 5 bases and 3 bases respectively, and no gene match explains 19 bases of the junction. From the germline V gene, CDR1 is SGHVS and CDR2 is FNYEAQ. Spanning cysteine to phenylalanine, the CDR3 consists of 20 amino acids. CDR3 DNA only is kept here, 60 bases in frame from base 1.